The 17 T cell receptor beta chains below all came from one sample that was sequenced in a study of blood T cells in healthy people across ages. The authors ran a second PCR of roughly 6 to 12 cycles using a sample-barcoded 5' primer and a J-beta primer mix. TCRdb fed the 5' RACE reads into MiXCR, producing one record per CDR3 protein. The sample records almost 800,000 distinct CDR3 sequences, roughly 60% being singletons. The sample was blood. The receptors shown here come from a young man in good health.

This clonotype has a single count. This clone may be a read error of a much larger clone one base away. V gene TRBV3-1 combines with J gene TRBJ2-1, with D possibly being TRBD2 (6 bases). In germline, CDR1 is LGHDT, CDR2 YNNKEL (reference sequence). This CDR3 is 13 amino acids long. V lost 4 bases and J lost 11, with 15 bases in between. The CDR3 bases are TGTGCCAGCAGCCCCTCGGAGGGCGGCAAGCAGTTCTTC. Translation gives CASSPSEGGKQFF.

A remark on this clonotype: A read error may account for a junction end that differs from germline. The J gene is TRBJ1-4, the V gene TRBV12-3 or TRBV12-4; the D is unclear. This CDR3 comprises 14 residues. The CDR3 bases are TGTGCCAGCAGTAGCAGTATCTCTAATGGAAAACTGTTTTTT. Protein product: CASSSSISNGKLFF.

With regard to this clonotype: At one end the junction does not follow the germline gene, possibly because of a read error. This chain joins TRBV30 and TRBJ2-5; 7 positions match TRBD1. This CDR3 comprises 13 residues. Germline V CDR1 and CDR2: GTSNPN, SVGIG (reference sequence). The CDR3 sequence: CARSVLQGSEQYF. CDR3 in DNA: TGTGCCCGGAGTGTATTACAGGGGTCTGAGCAGTACTTC.

The V gene is TRBV4-2, the J gene TRBJ1-2; no definite D call. CDR1 and CDR2 from the germline V gene are LGHNA and YNFKEQ. The CDR3 runs to 16 residues. Deletions cut 0 bases from V and 4 bases from J, with 15 bases between. CDR3 residues: CASSQDGLELGYGYTF. Here the CDR3 DNA reads TGTGCCAGCAGCCAAGATGGTCTGGAGCTAGGCTATGGCTACACCTTC.

The CDR3 sequence: CASSKTLGYEQYF. DNA of the CDR3: TGTGCCAGCAGCAAAACTCTGGGCTACGAGCAGTACTTC. The chain joins TRBV7-2 to TRBJ2-7; D unclear. The germline CDR1 and CDR2 sequences are SGHTA and FQGNSA. The CDR3 totals 13 residues. V dropped 5 bases and J dropped 3 bases, with 11 bases sitting between them.

The rearrangement links TRBV7-2 to TRBJ2-6; D tentatively reads TRBD1 or TRBD2 (5 bases each). The CDR3 extends over 19 amino acids. Trimming removed 6 bases at V and 0 bases at J, with 21 bases between. CDR1 SGHTA and CDR2 FQGNSA come from the germline V gene. The CDR3 nucleotides are TGTGCCAGCAGTCGTCGTGCCGGGACGAGTGCCTCTGGGGCCAACGTCCTGACTTTC. It is translated as CASSRRAGTSASGANVLTF.

The table lists this clonotype with many counts. The J gene is TRBJ2-6, the V gene TRBV10-3; D is unclear. Per the germline V gene, CDR1 is ENHRY and CDR2 is SYGVKD. The CDR3 loop spans 20 amino acids. V dropped 0 bases and J dropped 5 bases, with 23 bases sitting between them. In DNA form, the CDR3 reads TGTGCCATCAGTGAGTCCTGGCATTCCGTCCCTCTGGTGAGGGCCAACGTCCTGACTTTC. It specifies CAISESWHSVPLVRANVLTF.

V is TRBV12-3 or TRBV12-4 and J is TRBJ1-1; no definite D call. This CDR3 region has 13 residues. The V end lost 0 bases, the J end lost 10 bases, and 12 bases lay between the germline ends. CDR3 DNA: TGTGCCAGCAGTTTAGCCCTAGGATCCCCAGCTTTCTTT. Encoded protein: CASSLALGSPAFF.

V is TRBV29-1 and J is TRBJ2-1; D ambiguous. The CDR3 has 13 residues. Trimming took off 1 base at V and 5 bases at J, with 9 bases between the two ends. CDR1 and CDR2 (germline): SQVTM, ANQGSEA. CDR3 in amino acids: CSVEGETDNEQFF. DNA of the CDR3: TGCAGCGTTGAAGGCGAAACCGACAATGAGCAGTTCTTC.

The V gene is TRBV5-1, the J gene TRBJ1-1; D unresolved. V was clipped by 0 bases and J by 11 bases, with 20 bases between them. The CDR3 spans 15 residues. The germline V gene has CDR1 SGHRS and CDR2 YFSETQ. CDR3 loop: CASSLAPGPEKGAFF. Here the CDR3 DNA reads TGCGCCAGCAGCTTGGCGCCAGGCCCAGAAAAAGGCGCTTTCTTT.

The chain employs TRBV25-1 and TRBJ2-5, with 8 nucleotides matching TRBD1. V trimming: 10 bases; J trimming: 4 bases; junction bases outside the gene matches: 8. CDR3 size: 13 residues. The V gene's germline CDR1 is MGHDK and CDR2 SYGVNS. CDR3 region: CANGQGGGETQYF. CDR3 DNA sequence: TGTGCCAACGGACAGGGAGGAGGAGAGACCCAGTACTTC.

This sequence joins TRBV20-1 and TRBJ2-1; weak D call: TRBD2 (6 bases). The J call may not be correct, given that the DNA end is closer to TRBJ2-7. This CDR3 comprises 15 residues. Germline assignment: CDR1 DFQATT and CDR2 SNEGSKA (reference sequence). CDR3 nucleotide sequence: TGCAGTGCTGAAGACGGGACTCCTATCTACAATGAGCAGTACTTC. This translates into CSAEDGTPIYNEQYF.

This chain uses TRBV10-3 with TRBJ1-5, with 8 nucleotides matching TRBD1. The V gene's germline CDR1 is ENHRY and CDR2 SYGVKD. There are 15 residues in the CDR3. V lost 11 bases and J lost 4; bases outside the gene matches: 13. Written as DNA, the CDR3 is TGTGCCTCCAGGGGGCAGGAAGGTCGAAATCAGCCCCAGCATTTT. Translation gives CASRGQEGRNQPQHF.

V gene TRBV10-3 combines with J gene TRBJ2-3; 13 bases line up with TRBD2. This CDR3 has 17 residues. The V segment lost 5 bases and the J segment 4 bases; nucleotides outside the gene matches: 9. In germline, CDR1 is ENHRY, CDR2 SYGVKD. In DNA, the CDR3 is TGTGCCATCAGTTTGGGGACTAGCGGGGCTGGGGCAGATACGCAGTATTTT. This gives the protein CAISLGTSGAGADTQYF.

Points on this clonotype: Possible read error: a much larger clone is one base away. The J gene is TRBJ2-1, the V gene TRBV12-3 or TRBV12-4, with TRBD2 as a possible D gene (7 bases). The ends were cut back, 5 bases at V and 5 bases at J, with 16 bases in the middle. CDR3 size: 15 residues. CDR3 region: CASSQEAGAHNEQFF. In DNA, the CDR3 is TGTGCCAGCAGTCAAGAGGCGGGGGCCCACAATGAGCAGTTCTTC.

This clonotype has more than one count but fewer than ten. This chain uses TRBV20-1 with TRBJ2-7; perhaps TRBD2 as D (5 bases). From germline, CDR1 is DFQATT and CDR2 SNEGSKA (reference sequence). This CDR3 is 14 amino acids long. V shed 1 base and J shed 2 bases, with 12 bases lying between them. CDR3 loop: CSARAREGAYEQYF. The CDR3 DNA is TGCAGTGCTAGAGCTAGAGAGGGAGCCTACGAGCAGTACTTC.

V usage is TRBV5-1 and J usage is TRBJ2-7, with 12 bases fitting TRBD1. The CDR3 spans 15 residues. V was pared by 0 bases and J by 7 bases, with 5 bases of the junction left unmatched. Germline V gives CDR1 SGHRS, CDR2 YFSETQ. In nucleotides, the CDR3 is TGCGCCAGCAGCTTGGAGGGACAGGGGGCAAGGGAGCAGTACTTC. Encoded protein: CASSLEGQGAREQYF. Combining the CDR3 with reference TRBV5-1 and TRBJ2-7 gives the whole variable domain KAGVTQTPRYLIKTRGQQVTLSCSPISGHRSVSWYQQTPGQGLQFLFEYFSETQRNKGNFPGRFSGRQFSNSRSEMNVSTLELGDSALYLCASSLEGQGAREQYFGPGTRLTVT.